This TCR beta chain was sequenced for a study of shared clonotypes between healthy human individuals. At the level of the study: The plates for each donor numbered three CD4 naive, three CD4 memory, two CD8 naive and one CD8 memory.

Per the germline V gene, CDR1 is MNHNS and CDR2 is SASEGT. V was shortened by 1 base and J by 2 bases, with 7 bases between the two germline ends. The CDR3 extends over 14 amino acids. Notes on the study in general: In this cohort, only blood was sampled, and tissue repertoires likely differ.

For sorted subsets, 200 ng DNA per replicate equaled about 27,000 T cell genomes. As originally analysed: Owing to the provision of junction-only sequences devoid of quality scores by immunoSEQ, filtering differed. Profiling relied on immunoSEQ multiplex PCR, and the TCRdb table lists in-frame clones only, not all of them. That table furnishes V, J and clone size, whereas the DNA furnished D and trimming. The sample contains approximately 600,000 clones, roughly 95% of which appear only once. A word on this clone: The target antigen is unknown.

Terminally differentiated effector memory CD45RA+ cells were excluded from the naive CD8 cells, which were CD45RO-negative and positively selected for CCR7. The sequenced sample was naive CD8+ T cells sorted from blood. The chain couples TRBV6-1 to TRBJ2-3, with unresolved D. This TCR was sampled from a woman aged 25 to 39 in good health. The CDR3: CASSEGELTDTQYF. CDR3 nucleotides: TGTGCCAGCAGTGAAGGGGAACTCACAGATACGCAGTATTTT.